This T cell receptor (beta chain) was sequenced in a study of identical twins. The CDR3 sequence is 15 residues long. After removal of 3 bases from V and 5 bases from J, the junction contained 7 bases not matched to a gene. TCRdb redid the calling of the 5' RACE reads with MiXCR, one entry per CDR3 protein. The data hold 450,000 or so distinct CDR3 sequences, with about 14% observed a single time. This sample also belongs to another study, concerning yellow fever vaccine responses in identical twins.

This sequence originates from a woman under 30 in good health. V and J are TRBV12-3 or TRBV12-4 and TRBJ2-3; 8 positions agree with TRBD2. The sample consisted of CD4+ T cells sorted from blood. This chain's CDR3 is CASSFSPGLGDTQYF. CDR3 coding DNA: TGTGCCAGCAGTTTCTCACCGGGACTAGGAGATACGCAGTATTTT.